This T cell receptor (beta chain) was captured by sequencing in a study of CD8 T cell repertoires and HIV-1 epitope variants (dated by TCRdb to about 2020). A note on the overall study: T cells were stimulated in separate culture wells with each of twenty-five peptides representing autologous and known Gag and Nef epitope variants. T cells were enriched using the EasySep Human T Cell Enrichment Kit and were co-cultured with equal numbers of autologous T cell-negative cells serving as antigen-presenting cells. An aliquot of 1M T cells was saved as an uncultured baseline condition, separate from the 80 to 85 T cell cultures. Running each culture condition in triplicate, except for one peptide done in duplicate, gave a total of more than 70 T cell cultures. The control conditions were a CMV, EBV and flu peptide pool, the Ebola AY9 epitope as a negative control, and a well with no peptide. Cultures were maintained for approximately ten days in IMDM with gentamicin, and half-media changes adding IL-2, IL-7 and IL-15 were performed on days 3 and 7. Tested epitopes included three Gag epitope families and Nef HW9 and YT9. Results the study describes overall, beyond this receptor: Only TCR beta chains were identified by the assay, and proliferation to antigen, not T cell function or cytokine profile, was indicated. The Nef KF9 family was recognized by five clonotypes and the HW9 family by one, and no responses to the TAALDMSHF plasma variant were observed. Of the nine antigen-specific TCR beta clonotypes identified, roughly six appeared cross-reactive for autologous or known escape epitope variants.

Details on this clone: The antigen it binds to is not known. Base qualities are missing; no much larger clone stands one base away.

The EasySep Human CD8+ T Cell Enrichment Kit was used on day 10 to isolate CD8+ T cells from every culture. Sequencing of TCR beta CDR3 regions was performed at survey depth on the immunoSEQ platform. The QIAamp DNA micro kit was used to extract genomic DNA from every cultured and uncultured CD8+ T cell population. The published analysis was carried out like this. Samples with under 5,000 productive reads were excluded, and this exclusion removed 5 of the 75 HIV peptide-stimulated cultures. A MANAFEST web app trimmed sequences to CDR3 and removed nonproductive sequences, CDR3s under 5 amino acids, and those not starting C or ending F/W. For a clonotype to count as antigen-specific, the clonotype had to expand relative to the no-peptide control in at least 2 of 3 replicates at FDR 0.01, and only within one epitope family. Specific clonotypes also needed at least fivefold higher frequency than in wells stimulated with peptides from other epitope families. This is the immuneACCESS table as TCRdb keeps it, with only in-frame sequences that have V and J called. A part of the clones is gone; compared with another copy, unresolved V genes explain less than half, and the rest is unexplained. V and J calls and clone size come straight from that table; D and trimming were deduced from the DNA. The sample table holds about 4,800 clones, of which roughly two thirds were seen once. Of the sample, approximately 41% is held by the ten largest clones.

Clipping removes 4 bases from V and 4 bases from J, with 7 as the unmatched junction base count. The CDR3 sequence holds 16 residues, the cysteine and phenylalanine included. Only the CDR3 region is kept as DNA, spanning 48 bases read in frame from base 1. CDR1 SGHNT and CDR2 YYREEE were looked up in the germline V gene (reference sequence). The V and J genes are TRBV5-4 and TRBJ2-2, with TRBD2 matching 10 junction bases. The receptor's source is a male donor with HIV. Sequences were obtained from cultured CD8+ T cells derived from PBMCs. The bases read TGTGCCAGCAGCCCTCTAGCGGGGGCCGCCACCGGGGAGCTGTTTTTT. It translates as CASSPLAGAATGELFF.